Given below is one TCR beta chain in context. Only a few counts were recorded for this clonotype. Its target antigen remains unknown. No qualities accompany the bases; no much larger clone lies one base away. This entry comes from a study of human T cells and chemical hapten exposure (dated by TCRdb to the early 2020s). Notes on the research overall: For sensitization, 2% DPC in acetone was applied to a roughly 2 cm by roughly 2 cm area of upper inner arm skin. Patch tests used Finn chambers with 0.01% DPC on the upper back, scored after 6 days by International Contact Dermatitis Research Group standards. In alopecia patients, the study followed how the peripheral blood TCR repertoire changed in vivo over primary and secondary sensitization to diphenylcyclopropenone (DPC), a hapten. Blood samples were taken from patients before sensitization (week 0) and then at 2, 6 and about 24 weeks after DPC sensitization. Each blood RNA sample was used to sequence both TCR alpha and TCR beta chains. The patient cohort, mostly female, included alopecia areata with under or over 50% scalp involvement, alopecia totalis and alopecia universalis. Libraries were pooled for sequencing, and variation in per-sample TCR yields was attributed mainly to small differences in library volumes within the pool. Throughout the roughly 23-week study period, patients were also given weekly therapeutic DPC doses on the scalp. Roughly 30 alopecia patients gave blood for TCR sequencing at one to four time points (pre-sensitization, 2, 6 and 24 weeks).

Trimming leaves V shorter by 9 bases and J shorter by 6 bases, with the junction holding 11 bases beyond the gene matches. Sequences MNHEY (CDR1) and SVGEGT (CDR2) are obtained from the germline V gene. From the cysteine up to the phenylalanine, the CDR3 has a length of 14 residues. Only the CDR3 portion is preserved as DNA: 42 bases, with reading frame beginning at the first base. Overall study results and their limits: A positive correlation was found between the number of PT1 expanded TCRs and patch test score, with significance reached at thresholds 8, 16 and 32 but not 4. After repeated subsampling, the strength of the expansion versus patch-test correlation and the threshold at which it became significant changed. Alopecia, a presumed autoimmune disease, was present in all patients, so the immune response of the patients might differ from that of healthy individuals. Compared with pre-sensitization or healthy control sets, expanded TCRs formed significantly more large CDR3 similarity clusters, which is consistent with antigen-driven responses. DPC sensitization did not change the number of TCRs with a frequency above 1 in 1000, and there was no evidence of changes in global repertoire structure.

Explained via the paper, the time point label denotes: pre-sensitization, week 0. What the treatment or condition label conveys for this sample: therapeutic diphenylcyclopropenone sensitization with weekly scalp DPC. Unfractionated whole blood was collected in Tempus Blood RNA tubes, and total RNA was extracted from that blood. Blood at each patch-test visit was drawn before the patch test was applied. Eligible patients were aged 18 to 70, diagnosed with alopecia, deemed suitable for DPC therapy, and excluded if pregnant. The library was produced with RACE. Sequencing relied on a NextSeq 500. During library preparation, unique molecular identifiers were attached to individual cDNA molecules so that TCRs could be counted quantitatively and reproducibly. The authors' analysis ran thus. Samples had a median of about 90,000 TCRs, with a range from roughly 23,224 to 750,000. The Decombinator software suite was used to annotate V, J and CDR3 in the TCR reads. Every sample was subsampled to the same number of TCRs (28,000) for the PS versus PT1 abundance plots. TCRs were defined as expanded if absent before sensitization and observed at least eight times at the 2-week time point. The public sequencing data were trimmed at Q25 with fastp and processed into clonotypes with MiXCR by TCRdb, which kept only in-frame beta chains. Entries are consolidated by CDR3 protein sequence, retaining the most common genes and DNA. It is TCRdb's table, rather than the study itself, that gives the V and J calls and clone size. Counted in this sample were fewer than 45,000 distinct CDR3 sequences; less than 15% of them appeared once. Of the sample, roughly 1.9% falls within the top ten clones.

The TCR originated in a woman in her 40s with alopecia areata. Some clones in this sample may be carry-over from other donors' samples. Sequencing used whole blood, obtained in connection with sensitization to the hapten diphenylcyclopropenone (DPC). The V gene is TRBV6-2 or TRBV6-3 and the J gene is TRBJ1-5, with TRBD1 identical over 7 junction bases. The DNA sequence reads TGTGCCAGTCCCCGCAGGGGGTCATTTCAGCCCCAGCATTTT. It translates as CASPRRGSFQPQHF.